This paragraph covers one T cell receptor beta chain sequence. The protocol was immunoSEQ multiplex PCR, while the TCRdb copy is restricted to in-frame clones and leaves out a portion. The repertoire includes 85,000 to 100,000 clones, about 94% of them detected once, and less than 0.25% sits in the top ten. This sample was taken from a study of technical replicates of blood from a few donors. The V segment lost 4 bases and the J segment 3 bases; nucleotides outside the gene matches: 8. The CDR3 is 16 amino acids. Germline CDR1 reads SEHNR; CDR2 reads FQNEAQ (reference sequence). The chain couples TRBV7-9 to TRBJ1-4, with 7 bases identical to TRBD1. This TCR was sampled from a human donor in good health. The sequencing input was T cells isolated from PBMCs. The CDR3 protein is CASSSDRQGSNEKLFF. The CDR3 DNA reads TGTGCCAGCAGCTCGGATAGACAGGGTTCTAATGAAAAACTGTTTTTT.